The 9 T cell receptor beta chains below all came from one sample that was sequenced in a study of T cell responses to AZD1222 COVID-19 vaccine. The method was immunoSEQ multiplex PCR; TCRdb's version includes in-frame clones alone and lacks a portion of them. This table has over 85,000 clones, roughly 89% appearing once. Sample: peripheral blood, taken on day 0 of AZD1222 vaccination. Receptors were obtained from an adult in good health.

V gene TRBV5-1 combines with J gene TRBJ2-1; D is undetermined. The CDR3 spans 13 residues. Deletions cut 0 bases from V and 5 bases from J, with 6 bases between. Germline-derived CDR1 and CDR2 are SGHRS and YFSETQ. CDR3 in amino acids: CASSLEPNNEQFF. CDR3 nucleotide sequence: TGCGCCAGCAGCTTGGAACCAAACAATGAGCAGTTCTTC.

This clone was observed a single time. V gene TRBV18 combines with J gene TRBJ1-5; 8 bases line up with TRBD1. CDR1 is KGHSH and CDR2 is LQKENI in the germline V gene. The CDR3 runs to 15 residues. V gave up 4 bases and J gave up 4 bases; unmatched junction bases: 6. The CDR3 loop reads CASSLGQGHNQPQHF. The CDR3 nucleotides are TGTGCCAGCTCACTCGGACAGGGTCATAATCAGCCCCAGCATTTT.

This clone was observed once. This CDR3 is CASSLAQEDTQYF. The CDR3 DNA follows: TGTGCCAGCAGCTTAGCGCAAGAAGATACGCAGTATTTT. The chain employs TRBV7-2 and TRBJ2-3; no firm D call. Between the trimmed V and J ends, which lost 0 bases and 5 bases, there was a span of 6 bases. CDR1 SGHTA and CDR2 FQGNSA come from the germline V gene. This CDR3 comprises 13 residues.

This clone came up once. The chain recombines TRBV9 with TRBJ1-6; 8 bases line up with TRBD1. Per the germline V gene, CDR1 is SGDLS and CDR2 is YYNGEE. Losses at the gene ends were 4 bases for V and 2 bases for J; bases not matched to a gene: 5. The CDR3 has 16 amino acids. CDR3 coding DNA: TGTGCCAGCAGCTCCACAGGGGGTCCCTATAATTCACCCCTCCACTTT. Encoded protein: CASSSTGGPYNSPLHF.

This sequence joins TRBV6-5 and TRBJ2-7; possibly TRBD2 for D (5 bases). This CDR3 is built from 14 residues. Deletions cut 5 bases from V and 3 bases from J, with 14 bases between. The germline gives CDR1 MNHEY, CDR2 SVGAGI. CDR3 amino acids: CASSRIPGSYEQYF. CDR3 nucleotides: TGTGCCAGCAGTAGAATCCCGGGAAGCTACGAGCAGTACTTC.

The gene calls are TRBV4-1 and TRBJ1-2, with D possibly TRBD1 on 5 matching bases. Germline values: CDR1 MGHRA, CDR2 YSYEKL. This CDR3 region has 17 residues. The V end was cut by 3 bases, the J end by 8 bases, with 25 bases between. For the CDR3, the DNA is TGCGCCAGCAGCCACCAAGTGTCCTCCGGGACTGTCAAAGGCTACACCTTC. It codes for CASSHQVSSGTVKGYTF.

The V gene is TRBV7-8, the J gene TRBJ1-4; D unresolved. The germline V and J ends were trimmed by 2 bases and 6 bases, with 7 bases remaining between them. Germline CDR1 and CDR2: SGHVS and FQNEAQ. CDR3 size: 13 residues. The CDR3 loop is CASSLFVYEKLFF. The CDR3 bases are TGTGCCAGCAGCTTATTCGTATATGAAAAACTGTTTTTT.

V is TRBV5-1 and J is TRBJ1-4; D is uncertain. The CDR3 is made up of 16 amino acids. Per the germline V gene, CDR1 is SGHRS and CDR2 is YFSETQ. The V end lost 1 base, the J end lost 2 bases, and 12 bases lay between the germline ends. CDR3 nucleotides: TGCGCCAGCAGCTTGCTTCATGAGAGGACTAATGAAAAACTGTTTTTT. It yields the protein CASSLLHERTNEKLFF. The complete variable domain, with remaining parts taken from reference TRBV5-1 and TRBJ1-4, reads KAGVTQTPRYLIKTRGQQVTLSCSPISGHRSVSWYQQTPGQGLQFLFEYFSETQRNKGNFPGRFSGRQFSNSRSEMNVSTLELGDSALYLCASSLLHERTNEKLFFGSGTQLSVL.

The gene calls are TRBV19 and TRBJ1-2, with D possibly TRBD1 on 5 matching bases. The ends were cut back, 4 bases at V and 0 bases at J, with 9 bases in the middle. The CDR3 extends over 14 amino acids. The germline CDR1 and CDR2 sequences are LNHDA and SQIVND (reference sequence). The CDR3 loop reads CASSTGTANYGYTF. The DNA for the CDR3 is TGTGCCAGTAGTACCGGGACCGCTAACTATGGCTACACCTTC.